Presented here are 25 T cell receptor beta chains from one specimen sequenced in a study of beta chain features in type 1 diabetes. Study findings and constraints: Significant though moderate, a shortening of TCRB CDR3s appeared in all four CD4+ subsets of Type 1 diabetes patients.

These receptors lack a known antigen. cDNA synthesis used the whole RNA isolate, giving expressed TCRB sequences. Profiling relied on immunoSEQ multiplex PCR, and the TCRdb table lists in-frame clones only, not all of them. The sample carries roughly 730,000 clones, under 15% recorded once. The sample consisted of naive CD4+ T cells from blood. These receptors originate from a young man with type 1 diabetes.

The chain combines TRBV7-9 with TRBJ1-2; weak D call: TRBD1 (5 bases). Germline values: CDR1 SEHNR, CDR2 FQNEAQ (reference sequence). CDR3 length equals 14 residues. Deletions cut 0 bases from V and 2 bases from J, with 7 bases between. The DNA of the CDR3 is TGTGCCAGCAGCTTAGCAGAGGGGAACTATGGCTACACCTTC. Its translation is CASSLAEGNYGYTF.

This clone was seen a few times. The CDR3 DNA follows: TGTGCCAGCACCTATGCGACCTCCGCAGGACTGTTTTTT. This sequence encodes CASTYATSAGLFF. The chain joins TRBV6-5 to TRBJ1-4; D uncertain. The CDR3 is 13 amino acids. The V and J ends lost 7 bases and 13 bases respectively, with 19 bases between them. Germline V lookup: CDR1 MNHEY, CDR2 SVGAGI.

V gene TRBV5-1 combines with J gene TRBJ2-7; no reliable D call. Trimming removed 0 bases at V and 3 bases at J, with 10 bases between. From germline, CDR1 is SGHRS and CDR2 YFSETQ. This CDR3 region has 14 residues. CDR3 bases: TGCGCCAGCAGCTTGGCTGGGTCCGGCTACGAGCAGTACTTC. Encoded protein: CASSLAGSGYEQYF.

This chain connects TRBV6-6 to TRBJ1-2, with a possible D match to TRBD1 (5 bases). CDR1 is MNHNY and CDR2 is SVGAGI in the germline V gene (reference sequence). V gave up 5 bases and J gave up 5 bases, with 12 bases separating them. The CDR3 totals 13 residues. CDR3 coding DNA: TGTGCCAGCAGTGACGGGACTCCATATGGCTACACCTTC. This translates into CASSDGTPYGYTF.

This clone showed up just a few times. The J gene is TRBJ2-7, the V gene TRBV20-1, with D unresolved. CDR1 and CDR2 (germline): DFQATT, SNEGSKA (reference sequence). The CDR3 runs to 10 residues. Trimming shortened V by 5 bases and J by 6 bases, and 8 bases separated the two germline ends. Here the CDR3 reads CSAVDGEQYF. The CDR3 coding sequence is TGCAGTGCTGTGGACGGCGAGCAGTACTTC.

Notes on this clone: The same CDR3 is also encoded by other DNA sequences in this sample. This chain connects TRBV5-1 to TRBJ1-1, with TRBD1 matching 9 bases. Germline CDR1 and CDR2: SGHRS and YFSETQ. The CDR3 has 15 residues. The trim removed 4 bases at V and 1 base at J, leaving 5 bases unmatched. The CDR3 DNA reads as TGCGCCAGCAGCGGAGGACAGGGGCCGAACACTGAAGCTTTCTTT. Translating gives CASSGGQGPNTEAFF.

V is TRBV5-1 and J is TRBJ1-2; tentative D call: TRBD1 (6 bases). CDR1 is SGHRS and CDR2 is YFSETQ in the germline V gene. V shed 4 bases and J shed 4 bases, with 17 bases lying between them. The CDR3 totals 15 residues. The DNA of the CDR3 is TGCGCCAGCAGCCCATCCGGGACACAGATCTATGGCTACACCTTC. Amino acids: CASSPSGTQIYGYTF.

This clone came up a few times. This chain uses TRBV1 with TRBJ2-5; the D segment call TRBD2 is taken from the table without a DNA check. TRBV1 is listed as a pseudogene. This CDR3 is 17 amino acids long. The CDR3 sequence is CTSSSRCNSGYQETQYF. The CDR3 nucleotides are TGCACCAGCAGCTCACGCTGCAATAGCGGGTACCAAGAGACCCAGTACTTC.

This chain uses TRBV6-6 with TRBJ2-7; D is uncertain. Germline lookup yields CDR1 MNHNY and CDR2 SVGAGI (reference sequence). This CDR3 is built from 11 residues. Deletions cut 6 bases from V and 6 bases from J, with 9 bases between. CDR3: CASSRTSEQYF. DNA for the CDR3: TGTGCCAGCAGCCGAACATCCGAGCAGTACTTC.

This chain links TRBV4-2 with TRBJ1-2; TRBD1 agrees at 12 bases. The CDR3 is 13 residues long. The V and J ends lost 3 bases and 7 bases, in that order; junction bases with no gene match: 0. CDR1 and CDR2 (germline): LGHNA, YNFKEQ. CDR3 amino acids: CASSQGQGAGYTF. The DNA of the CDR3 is TGTGCCAGCAGCCAGGGACAGGGGGCTGGCTACACCTTC.

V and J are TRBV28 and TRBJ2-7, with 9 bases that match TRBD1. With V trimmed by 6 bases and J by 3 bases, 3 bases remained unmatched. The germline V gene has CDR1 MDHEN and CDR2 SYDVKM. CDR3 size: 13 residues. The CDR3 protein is CASRTGQGYEQYF. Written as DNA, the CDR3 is TGTGCCAGCAGAACGGGACAGGGCTACGAGCAGTACTTC.

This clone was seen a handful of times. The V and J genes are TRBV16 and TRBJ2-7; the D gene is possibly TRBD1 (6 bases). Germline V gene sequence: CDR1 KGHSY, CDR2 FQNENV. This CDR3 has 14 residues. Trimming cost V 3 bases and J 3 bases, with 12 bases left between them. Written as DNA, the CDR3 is TGTGCCAGCAGCCAGTCAGGGGCCTTCTACGAGCAGTACTTC. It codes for CASSQSGAFYEQYF.

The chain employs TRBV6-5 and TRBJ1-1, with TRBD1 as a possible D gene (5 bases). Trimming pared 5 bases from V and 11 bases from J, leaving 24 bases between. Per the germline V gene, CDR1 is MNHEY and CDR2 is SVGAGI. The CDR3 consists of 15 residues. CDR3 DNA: TGTGCCAGCAGTCCCGAGGGTGGGACGGGAAGAGTGGCTTTCTTT. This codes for CASSPEGGTGRVAFF.

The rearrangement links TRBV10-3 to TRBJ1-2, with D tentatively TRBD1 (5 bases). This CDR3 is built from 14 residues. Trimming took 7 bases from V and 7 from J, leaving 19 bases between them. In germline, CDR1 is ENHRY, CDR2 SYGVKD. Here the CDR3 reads CAITAGLGTRGYTF. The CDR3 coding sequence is TGTGCCATCACCGCAGGGTTAGGAACCCGTGGCTACACCTTC.

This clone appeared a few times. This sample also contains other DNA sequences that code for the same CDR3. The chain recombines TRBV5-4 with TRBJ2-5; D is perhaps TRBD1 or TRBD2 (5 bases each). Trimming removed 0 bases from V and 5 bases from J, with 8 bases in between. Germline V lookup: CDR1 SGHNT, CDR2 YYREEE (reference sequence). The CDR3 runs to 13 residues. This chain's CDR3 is CASSLDRGETQYF. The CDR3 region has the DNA TGTGCCAGCAGCTTGGATCGGGGCGAGACCCAGTACTTC.

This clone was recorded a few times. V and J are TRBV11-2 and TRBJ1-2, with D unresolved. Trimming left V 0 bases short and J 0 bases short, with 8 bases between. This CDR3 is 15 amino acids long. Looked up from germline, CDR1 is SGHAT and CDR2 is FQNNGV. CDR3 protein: CASSLDLPTNYGYTF. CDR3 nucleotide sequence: TGTGCCAGCAGCTTAGATCTGCCTACTAACTATGGCTACACCTTC.

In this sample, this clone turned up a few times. The CDR3 DNA is TGTGCCTTCCGCCGGCGCGGCTACACCTTC. Its protein is CAFRRRGYTF. The gene calls are TRBV30 and TRBJ1-2, with no clear D. V lost 7 bases to trimming and J lost 8 bases, with 11 bases between them. CDR1 GTSNPN and CDR2 SVGIG come from the germline V gene (reference sequence). There are 10 residues in the CDR3.

For the CDR3, the DNA is TGTGCCAGCAGTGAACTGCCGGCAGTCGCTTTCTTT. This sequence encodes CASSELPAVAFF. The chain carries TRBV6-1 and TRBJ1-1; no definite D call. Trimming took 2 bases from V and 11 from J, leaving 12 bases between them. This CDR3 comprises 12 residues. Germline assignment: CDR1 MNHNS and CDR2 SASEGT.

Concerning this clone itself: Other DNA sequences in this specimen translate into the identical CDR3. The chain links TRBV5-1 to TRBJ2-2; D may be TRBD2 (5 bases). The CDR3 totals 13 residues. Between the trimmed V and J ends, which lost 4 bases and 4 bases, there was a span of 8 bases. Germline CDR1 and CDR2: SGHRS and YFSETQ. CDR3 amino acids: CASSLGVTGELFF. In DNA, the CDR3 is TGCGCCAGCAGCCTCGGGGTCACCGGGGAGCTGTTTTTT.

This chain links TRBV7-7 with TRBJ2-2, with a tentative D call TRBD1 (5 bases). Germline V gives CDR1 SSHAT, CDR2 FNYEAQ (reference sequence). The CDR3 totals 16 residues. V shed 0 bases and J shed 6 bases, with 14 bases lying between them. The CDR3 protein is CASSLAQGSGPGELFF. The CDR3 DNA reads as TGTGCCAGCAGCTTAGCGCAGGGATCAGGTCCCGGGGAGCTGTTTTTT.

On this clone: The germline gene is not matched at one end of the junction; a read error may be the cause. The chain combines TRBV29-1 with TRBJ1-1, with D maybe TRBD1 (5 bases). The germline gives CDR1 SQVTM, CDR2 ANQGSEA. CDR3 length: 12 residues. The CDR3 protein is CSVERVGTEALF. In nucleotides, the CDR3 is TGCAGCGTTGAAAGGGTAGGGACTGAAGCTCTCTTT.

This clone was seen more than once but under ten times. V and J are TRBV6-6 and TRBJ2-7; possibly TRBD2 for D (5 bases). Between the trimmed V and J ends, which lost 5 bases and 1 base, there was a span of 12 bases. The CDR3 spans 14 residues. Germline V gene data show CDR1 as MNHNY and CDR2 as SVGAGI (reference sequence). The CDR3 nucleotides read TGTGCCAGCAGTGAGAGGGCTCCATCCTACGAGCAGTACTTC. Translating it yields CASSERAPSYEQYF.

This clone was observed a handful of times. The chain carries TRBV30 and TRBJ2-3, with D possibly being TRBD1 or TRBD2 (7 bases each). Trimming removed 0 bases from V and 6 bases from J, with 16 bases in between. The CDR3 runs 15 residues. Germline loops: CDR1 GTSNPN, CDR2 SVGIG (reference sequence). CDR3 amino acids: CAWSVPGGAMDTQYF. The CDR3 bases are TGTGCCTGGAGTGTACCAGGGGGGGCTATGGATACGCAGTATTTT.

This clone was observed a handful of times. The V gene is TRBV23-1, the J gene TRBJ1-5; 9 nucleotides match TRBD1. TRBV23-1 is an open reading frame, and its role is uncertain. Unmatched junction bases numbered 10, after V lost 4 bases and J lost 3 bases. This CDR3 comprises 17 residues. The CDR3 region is CASSPITGTGLNQPQHF. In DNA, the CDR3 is TGCGCCAGCAGTCCGATAACCGGGACAGGGCTCAATCAGCCCCAGCATTTT.

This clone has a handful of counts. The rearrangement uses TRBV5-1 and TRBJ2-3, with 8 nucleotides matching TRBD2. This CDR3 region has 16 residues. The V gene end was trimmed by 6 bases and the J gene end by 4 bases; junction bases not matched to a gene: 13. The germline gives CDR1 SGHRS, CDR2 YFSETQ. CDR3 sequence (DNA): TGCGCCAGCACCCCAATCCCCGGGGGGGCGGCAGATACGCAGTATTTT. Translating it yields CASTPIPGGAADTQYF.